A single sample is the source of the 10 T cell receptor beta chains below, sequenced in a study of shared clonotypes between healthy human individuals. Data came from immunoSEQ multiplex PCR; TCRdb stores just in-frame clones and leaves some out. There are 560,000 or so clones in the sample; roughly 96% occur only once, and approximately 0.12% lies in the top ten. CD45RO-negative CD8 cells positively selected for CCR7 made up the naive population, which excluded terminally differentiated effector memory CD45RA+ cells. Material: naive CD8+ T cells sorted from blood. Receptor source: a woman younger than 45 in good health.

The chain employs TRBV29-1 and TRBJ1-2, with D possibly being TRBD1 (5 bases). Germline CDR1 reads SQVTM; CDR2 reads ANQGSEA. With 7 bases removed from V and 8 bases from J, the gap between germline ends came to 23 bases. The CDR3 totals 14 residues. The CDR3 nucleotides are TGCAGCGCAGAATTTGGGGCTCGGTGGAGGGGCTACACCTTC. Protein product: CSAEFGARWRGYTF.

V is TRBV27 and J is TRBJ1-5; D is possibly TRBD1 (5 bases). The CDR3 runs 15 residues. Trimming took off 6 bases at V and 3 bases at J, with 15 bases between the two ends. Germline-derived CDR1 and CDR2 are MNHEY and SMNVEV (reference sequence). CDR3 nucleotides: TGTGCCAGCAGCCCGGGACCCGGGGCCAATCAGCCCCAGCATTTT. It codes for CASSPGPGANQPQHF.

J is TRBJ2-3 and V is TRBV27, with a weak D call TRBD1 (6 bases). The ends were cut back, 5 bases at V and 5 bases at J, with 11 bases in the middle. This CDR3 is built from 13 residues. The V gene's germline CDR1 is MNHEY and CDR2 SMNVEV (reference sequence). The CDR3: CASSNRAGDTQYF. CDR3 in DNA: TGTGCCAGCAGTAACAGGGCTGGAGATACGCAGTATTTT.

The chain employs TRBV30 and TRBJ2-5; the match to TRBD1 covers 8 bases. This CDR3 comprises 14 residues. Germline values: CDR1 GTSNPN, CDR2 SVGIG (reference sequence). The junction had 7 bases not matched to a gene; V was cut back by 2 bases and J by 5 bases. The CDR3 sequence: CAWSTTTGAETQYF. The CDR3 region has the DNA TGTGCCTGGAGTACCACGACAGGGGCGGAGACCCAGTACTTC.

This rearrangement joins TRBV7-9 to TRBJ1-1; weak D call: TRBD1 (5 bases). The CDR3 sequence is 14 residues long. The germline V gene encodes CDR1 SEHNR and CDR2 FQNEAQ (reference sequence). The V end was cut by 5 bases, the J end by 6 bases, with 16 bases between. The CDR3 sequence is CASSPPARGPEAFF. In nucleotides, the CDR3 is TGTGCCAGCAGCCCACCTGCAAGGGGTCCTGAAGCTTTCTTT.

The rearrangement uses TRBV28 and TRBJ2-2, with 8 positions matching TRBD1. This CDR3 is 16 amino acids long. Germline assignment: CDR1 MDHEN and CDR2 SYDVKM. The V and J ends lost 7 bases and 6 bases, in that order; junction bases with no gene match: 13. The CDR3 DNA follows: TGTGCCAGCACGTCTTTTCGGACAGGGAAGGCCGGGGAGCTGTTTTTT. Protein sequence: CASTSFRTGKAGELFF.

This clone has only one observation. This chain uses TRBV10-1 with TRBJ2-7; tentatively, D is TRBD1 (6 bases). Trimming pared 7 bases from V and 0 bases from J, leaving 16 bases between. The CDR3 extends over 15 amino acids. CDR1 is WNHNN, CDR2 SYGVQD, per germline (reference sequence). The DNA for the CDR3 is TGCGCCAGCACTCGGGCCAGGGGAAGCTCCTACGAGCAGTACTTC. Amino acids: CASTRARGSSYEQYF.

The rearrangement links TRBV13 to TRBJ1-2; D possibly corresponds to TRBD1 (6 bases). V was clipped by 2 bases and J by 1 base, with 11 bases between them. CDR1 and CDR2 (germline): PRHDT, FYEKMQ (reference sequence). The CDR3 sequence is 15 residues long. The chain's CDR3 is CASSLRGGVNYGYTF. The CDR3 DNA follows: TGTGCCAGCAGCTTAAGGGGGGGCGTTAACTATGGCTACACCTTC.

The rearrangement uses TRBV19 and TRBJ2-3; tentative D call: TRBD2 (6 bases). The V end lost 1 base, the J end lost 4 bases, and 12 bases lay between the germline ends. This CDR3 is 15 amino acids long. The germline CDR1 and CDR2 sequences are LNHDA and SQIVND (reference sequence). DNA of the CDR3: TGTGCCAGTAGTATAGTTAGCGGATTTGCAGATACGCAGTATTTT. Translation: CASSIVSGFADTQYF. The full variable domain, rest sourced from reference TRBV19 and TRBJ2-3, is DGGITQSPKYLFRKEGQNVTLSCEQNLNHDAMYWYRQDPGQGLRLIYYSQIVNDFQKGDIAEGYSVSREKKESFPLTVTSAQKNPTAFYLCASSIVSGFADTQYFGPGTRLTVL.

V and J are TRBV15 and TRBJ2-5; TRBD1 might be the D (5 bases). V was trimmed by 0 bases and J by 0 bases, leaving 14 bases between them. There are 17 residues in the CDR3. Per germline, CDR1 LNHNV and CDR2 YYDKDF (reference sequence). DNA for the CDR3: TGTGCCACCAGCAGAGATTGGGGCCCGTGGTACCAAGAGACCCAGTACTTC. Its protein product is CATSRDWGPWYQETQYF.